This T cell receptor (beta chain) was obtained from a study of blood T cell repertoires in COVID-19. In the original workflow: Reference gene primers were amplified, and this amplification served to estimate nucleated cell counts. Profiling relied on immunoSEQ multiplex PCR, and the TCRdb table lists in-frame clones only, not all of them. Clone size and V and J calls were adopted from that table, with D and trimming inferred from the DNA. The repertoire includes about 210,000 clones, around 86% of them detected once, and 4.5% to 5.5% sits in the top ten. What was sequenced was peripheral blood. The clonotype comes from a woman between 65 and 79 years old with COVID-19, enrolled during active disease.

CDR3 residues: CATSGQGPRDIQYF. The CDR3 nucleotides are TGTGCCACCAGTGGACAGGGGCCTAGGGACATTCAGTACTTC. V and J are TRBV24-1 and TRBJ2-4; 8 nucleotides match TRBD1. The J segment lost 8 bases and the V segment lost 5 bases, leaving 7 bases of the junction unmatched. Germline V gene lookup returns CDR1 KGHDR and CDR2 SFDVKD. The CDR3 totals 14 residues.